One and the same sample provided the 11 T cell receptor beta chains below, sequenced in a study of human T cells and chemical hapten exposure. TCRdb called the RACE reads again in MiXCR, with one record for every CDR3 protein. The sample records around 57,000 distinct CDR3 sequences, approximately 10% being singletons. As for time point: patch test 1, 2 weeks after DPC sensitization. The sample's treatment: therapeutic diphenylcyclopropenone sensitization with weekly scalp DPC. Blood, whole and unfractionated, served as the source for total RNA extraction. Sample: whole blood, taken in connection with sensitization to the hapten diphenylcyclopropenone (DPC). These receptor sequences come from a woman in her thirties or forties with alopecia areata. Some clones in this sample may be carry-over from other donors' samples.

The sample holds many counts of this clonotype. The chain employs TRBV24-1 and TRBJ1-1, with no clear D. Germline-derived CDR1 and CDR2 are KGHDR and SFDVKD. Trimming removed 3 bases from V and 11 bases from J, with 12 bases in between. There are 12 residues in the CDR3. CDR3 nucleotide sequence: TGTGCCACCAGTGATCCAACTACGGGGGCTTTCTTT. This encodes CATSDPTTGAFF.

The table lists this clonotype with many counts. The V gene is TRBV14, the J gene TRBJ1-1; TRBD1 aligns across 9 bases. The CDR3 extends over 14 amino acids. V lost 2 bases and J lost 5; bases outside the gene matches: 3. CDR1 is SGHDN and CDR2 is FVKESK in the germline V gene. The CDR3 spells CASSQPTGGTEAFF. As DNA, the CDR3 is TGTGCCAGCAGCCAACCGACAGGGGGAACTGAAGCTTTCTTT.

Ten or more counts support this clonotype. The chain combines TRBV7-2 with TRBJ2-5, with D uncertain. Germline loops: CDR1 SGHTA, CDR2 FQGNSA. This CDR3 is built from 15 residues. Deletions cut 4 bases from V and 1 base from J, with 13 bases between. The chain's CDR3 is CASSWAGQLQETQYF. DNA for the CDR3: TGTGCCAGCAGCTGGGCCGGCCAGCTCCAAGAGACCCAGTACTTC. Filled out from reference TRBV7-2 and TRBJ2-5, the complete variable domain reads GAGVSQSPSNKVTEKGKDVELRCDPISGHTALYWYRQSLGQGLEFLIYFQGNSAPDKSGLPSDRFSAERTGGSVSTLTIQRTQQEDSAVYLCASSWAGQLQETQYFGPGTRLLVL.

The rearrangement links TRBV28 to TRBJ2-7; possibly TRBD2 for D (5 bases). The CDR3 runs 12 residues. Germline V CDR1 and CDR2: MDHEN, SYDVKM. V lost 2 bases, J lost 7 bases, and 9 bases lay in between. The CDR3 DNA follows: TGTGCCAGCAGTTTAAGAGGGAATGAGCAGTACTTC. This encodes CASSLRGNEQYF. The variable domain in full, with the rest retrieved from reference TRBV28 and TRBJ2-7, is DVKVTQSSRYLVKRTGEKVFLECVQDMDHENMFWYRQDPGLGLRLIYFSYDVKMKEKGDIPEGYSVSREKKERFSLILESASTNQTSMYLCASSLRGNEQYFGPGTRLTVT.

The chain has TRBV29-1 and TRBJ2-3, with unresolved D. The CDR3 covers 12 residues. Trimming left V 7 bases short and J 0 bases short, with 8 bases between. Germline V gene data show CDR1 as SQVTM and CDR2 as ANQGSEA. CDR3: CSALPSTDTQYF. The CDR3 DNA sequence: TGCAGCGCCCTACCGAGCACAGATACGCAGTATTTT.

V and J are TRBV15 and TRBJ1-4; perhaps TRBD1 as D (5 bases). This CDR3 region has 18 residues. Between the trimmed V and J ends, which lost 5 bases and 0 bases, there was a span of 19 bases. Germline values: CDR1 LNHNV, CDR2 YYDKDF (reference sequence). As DNA, the CDR3 is TGTGCCACCAGCTCGGGGGGGAGAGGGGCCGCAACTAATGAAAAACTGTTTTTT. Protein product: CATSSGGRGAATNEKLFF.

The sample holds a few counts of this clonotype. The V gene is TRBV6-5, the J gene TRBJ2-5; 7 nucleotides match TRBD2. The CDR3 consists of 16 residues. Germline CDR1 is MNHEY and CDR2 is SVGAGI. J gave up 2 bases and V 2 bases, and 8 bases lay outside the gene matches. The chain's CDR3 is CASSYGPAGEQETQYF. The CDR3 bases are TGTGCCAGCAGTTACGGGCCGGCGGGGGAACAAGAGACCCAGTACTTC.

The chain recombines TRBV7-2 with TRBJ2-7; no clear D gene. This CDR3 contains 13 residues. CDR1 is SGHTA and CDR2 is FQGNSA in the germline V gene. V gave up 2 bases and J gave up 2 bases, with 7 bases separating them. CDR3 in DNA: TGTGCCAGCAGCTTATACCCAGCCTACGAGCAGTACTTC. It is translated as CASSLYPAYEQYF.

There are many counts of this clonotype. The chain uses TRBV6-2 or TRBV6-3 and TRBJ1-5; D not resolved. Germline CDR1 reads MNHEY; CDR2 reads SVGEGT. The CDR3 has 15 residues. The germline V and J ends were trimmed by 5 bases and 5 bases, with 16 bases remaining between them. In DNA form, the CDR3 reads TGTGCCAGCAGTCTGCTTGGCAAGGCCGATCAGCCCCAGCATTTT. Translated: CASSLLGKADQPQHF.

This clonotype has a handful of counts. V gene TRBV2 combines with J gene TRBJ2-4, with D tentatively TRBD1 or TRBD2 (6 bases each). Trimming took 8 bases from V and 7 from J, leaving 18 bases between them. Germline V gives CDR1 SNHLY, CDR2 FYNNEI. This CDR3 is 14 amino acids long. The CDR3 bases are TGTGCCAGCTCTCGGGGACACCGGGGGAACATTCAGTACTTC. This gives the protein CASSRGHRGNIQYF. The complete variable domain, with remaining parts taken from reference TRBV2 and TRBJ2-4, reads EPEVTQTPSHQVTQMGQEVILRCVPISNHLYFYWYRQILGQKVEFLVSFYNNEISEKSEIFDDQFSVERPDGSNFTLKIRSTKLEDSAMYFCASSRGHRGNIQYFGAGTRLSVL.

J is TRBJ1-1 and V is TRBV19, with D uncertain. V was pared by 5 bases and J by 6 bases, with 10 bases between. The CDR3 contains 12 residues. Germline-derived CDR1 and CDR2 are LNHDA and SQIVND (reference sequence). Here the CDR3 reads CASSAAGAEAFF. Written as DNA, the CDR3 is TGTGCCAGTAGTGCCGCTGGGGCTGAAGCTTTCTTT.